The entry that follows covers one T cell receptor (beta chain) sequence. The sample originates from a study of blood T cell repertoires in COVID-19. Whole-study context: The United States, Italy and Spain were the sources of the acute and convalescent COVID-19 samples. T cells, B-cell-depleted T cells, or PBMCs provided the cDNA or gDNA that served as material.

CDR1 SEHNR and CDR2 FQNEAQ come from the germline V gene (reference sequence). The CDR3 is 18 residues long. V lost 0 bases to trimming and J lost 0 bases, with 15 bases between them. The Seattle patients joined while their infection was active and were tracked longitudinally afterward. Per the authors' pipeline: Reference gene primers were amplified, and this amplification served to estimate nucleated cell counts. The data were produced by immunoSEQ multiplex PCR, yet TCRdb's version contains in-frame clones alone and is incomplete. The DNA was the basis for D and trimming; V, J and clone size are from that table. Here the sample spans approximately 500,000 clones, around 90% being singletons.

The TCR comes from a woman aged 45-65 years with COVID-19, enrolled during active disease. Sequencing used peripheral blood. This chain connects TRBV7-9 to TRBJ2-1, with D perhaps TRBD2 (5 bases). The CDR3 nucleotides read TGTGCCAGCAGCTTAGCACTAGTCCAACGGAGCTCCTACAATGAGCAGTTCTTC. It specifies CASSLALVQRSSYNEQFF.